This T cell receptor (beta chain) was sequenced for a study of T-cell reconstitution after alpha-beta-depleted transplantation in children. V gave up 5 bases and J gave up 3 bases; unmatched junction bases: 9. The CDR3 totals 15 residues. The germline CDR1 and CDR2 sequences are ENHRY and SYGVKD. The TCRbeta library incorporated unique molecular identifiers. TCRdb redid the calling of the PCR reads with MiXCR, one entry per CDR3 protein. Of about 640,000 distinct CDR3 sequences detected, over 10% appear once; the ten largest clones hold over 2%. This clonotype showed up just a few times. The rearrangement links TRBV10-3 to TRBJ2-7; 8 nucleotides match TRBD1. This sequence was found in a male patient between 10 and 17 years old who had a stem cell transplant for acute myeloid leukemia, so the T cells may come from the graft donor. The sequenced sample was PBMCs, mostly from graft donor cells, obtained 360 days after TCRalphabeta/CD19-depleted stem cell transplant. Here the CDR3 DNA reads TGTGCCATCAGTCCAGGGGGCGAGTTTCACTACGAGCAGTACTTC. Amino acid sequence: CAISPGGEFHYEQYF.